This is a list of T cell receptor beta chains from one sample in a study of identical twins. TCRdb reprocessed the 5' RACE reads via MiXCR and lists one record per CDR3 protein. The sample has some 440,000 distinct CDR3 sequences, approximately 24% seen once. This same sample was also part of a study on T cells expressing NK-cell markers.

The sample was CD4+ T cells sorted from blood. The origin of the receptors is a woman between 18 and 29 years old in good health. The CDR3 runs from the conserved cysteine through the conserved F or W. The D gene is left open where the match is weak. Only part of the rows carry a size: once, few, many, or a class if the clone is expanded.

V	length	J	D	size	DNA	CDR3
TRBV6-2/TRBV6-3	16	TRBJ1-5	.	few	TGTGCCAGCAGGCGCCTCGGGGAGAATAGCAATCAGCCCCAGCATTTT	CASRRLGENSNQPQHF
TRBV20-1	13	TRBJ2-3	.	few	TGCAGTGCTGAGCCGGGACGCCACGGGACGCAGTATTTT	CSAEPGRHGTQYF
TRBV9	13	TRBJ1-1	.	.	TGTGCCAGCAGCGTAGCTGGGGGCGCTGAAGCTTTCTTT	CASSVAGGAEAFF
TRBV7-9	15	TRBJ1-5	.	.	TGTGCCAGCAGCCCATCGGGCAGCCCAAATCAGCCCCAGCATTTT	CASSPSGSPNQPQHF
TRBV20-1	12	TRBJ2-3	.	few	TGCAGTGCTACCTGGGGCGCAGATACGCAGTATTTT	CSATWGADTQYF
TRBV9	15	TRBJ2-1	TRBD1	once	TGTGCCAGCAGCGTAGGACAGGGATGGTACAATGAGCAGTTCTTC	CASSVGQGWYNEQFF
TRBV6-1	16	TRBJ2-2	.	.	TGTGCCAGCAGGGTTATACAGGGTACGAACACCGGGGAGCTGTTTTTT	CASRVIQGTNTGELFF
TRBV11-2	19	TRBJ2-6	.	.	TGTGCCAGCAGCGTAAGGCCAAGGACACATCAGGGTGGGGCCAACGTCCTGACTTTC	CASSVRPRTHQGGANVLTF
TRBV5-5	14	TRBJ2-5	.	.	TGTGCCAGCAGGGTACGGTACTCAGCTGAGACCCAGTACTTC	CASRVRYSAETQYF
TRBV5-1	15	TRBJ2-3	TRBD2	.	TGCGCCAGCAGCTTGGGGGCGGGAGTCACAGATACGCAGTATTTT	CASSLGAGVTDTQYF
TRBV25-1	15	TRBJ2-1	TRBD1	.	TGTGCCAGCAGGAGATTAGGGGGCGGTGGCAATGAGCAGTTCTTC	CASRRLGGGGNEQFF
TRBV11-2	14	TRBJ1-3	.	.	TGTGCCAGCAGCTTAGATCTGAGGGCCAACACCATATATTTT	CASSLDLRANTIYF
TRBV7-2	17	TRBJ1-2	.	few	TGTGCCAGCAGCTTAGTGTCTTGGACGGCTGCTAACTATGGCTACACCTTC	CASSLVSWTAANYGYTF
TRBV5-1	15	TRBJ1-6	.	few	TGCGCCAGCAGCTTGGTTGGGGACGGGGGTTCACCCCTCCACTTT	CASSLVGDGGSPLHF
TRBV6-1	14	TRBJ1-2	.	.	TGTGCCAGCCGTCCCGTCAGGGGAAGCTATGGCTACACCTTC	CASRPVRGSYGYTF
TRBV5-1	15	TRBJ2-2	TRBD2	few	TGCGCCAGCAGCTTCCTAGCGGTGAACACCGGGGAGCTGTTTTTT	CASSFLAVNTGELFF
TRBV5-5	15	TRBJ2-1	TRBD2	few	TGTGCCAGCAGTCTCTGGCTAGCGGAAGAGGGTGAGCAGTTCTTC	CASSLWLAEEGEQFF
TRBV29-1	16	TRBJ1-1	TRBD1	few	TGCAGCGTACCGTCGACAGGGTCGTTGCGTCTGGCTGAAGCTTTCTTT	CSVPSTGSLRLAEAFF
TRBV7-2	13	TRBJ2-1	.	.	TGTGCCAGCAGCTCCAGACAGGAAGGGAAACAGTTCTTC	CASSSRQEGKQFF
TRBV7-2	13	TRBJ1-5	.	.	TGTGCCAGCAGGAAGACAGCCAATCAGCCCCAGCATTTT	CASRKTANQPQHF
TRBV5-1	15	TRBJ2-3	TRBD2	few	TGCGCCAGCAGCCCCACGGAAGCGGGAGCAGATACGCAGTATTTT	CASSPTEAGADTQYF
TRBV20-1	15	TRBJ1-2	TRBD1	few	TGCAGTGCTAGGGAACCGGGACAGGGGCGGTATGGCTACACCTTC	CSAREPGQGRYGYTF
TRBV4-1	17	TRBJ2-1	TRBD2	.	TGCGCCAGCAGCCAAGTGGGGACTAGCGGGGACTACAATGAGCAGTTCTTC	CASSQVGTSGDYNEQFF
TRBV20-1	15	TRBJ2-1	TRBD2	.	TGCAGTGCTCGGGGTAGCGGGAGGAATATAGATGAGCAGTTCTTC	CSARGSGRNIDEQFF
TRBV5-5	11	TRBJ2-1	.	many	TGTGCCAGCAGCCCAGGGTACGAGCAGTTCTTC	CASSPGYEQFF
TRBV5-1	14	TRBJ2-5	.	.	TGCGCCAGCAGTGTCGTCAGCGGACAAGAGACCCAGTACTTC	CASSVVSGQETQYF
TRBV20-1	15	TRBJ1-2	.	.	TGCAGTGCTAGGGGGGCGAGGGACCGCGGCTATGGCTACACCTTC	CSARGARDRGYGYTF
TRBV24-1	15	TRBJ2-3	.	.	TGTGCCACCAGTGAGGGGACACGAAGCACAGATACGCAGTATTTT	CATSEGTRSTDTQYF
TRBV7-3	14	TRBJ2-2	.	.	TGTGCCAGCCAAGGACAGCCCGTCACCGGGGAGCTGTTTTTT	CASQGQPVTGELFF
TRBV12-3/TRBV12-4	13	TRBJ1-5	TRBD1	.	TGTGCCAGCAGTTCAGGGGGCGGTCAGCCCCAGCATTTT	CASSSGGGQPQHF
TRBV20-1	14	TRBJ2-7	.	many	TGCAGTGCTAGAGTGTTAGGGGTTGAGGACGAGCAGTACTTC	CSARVLGVEDEQYF
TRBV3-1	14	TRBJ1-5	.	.	TGTGCCAGCAGCCGATCCGGGACCGATCAGCCCCAGCATTTT	CASSRSGTDQPQHF
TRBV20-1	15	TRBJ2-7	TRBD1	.	TGCAGTGCTAAGACCGGGACAGGGCCCTCCTACGAGCAGTACTTC	CSAKTGTGPSYEQYF
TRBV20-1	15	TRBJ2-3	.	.	TGCAGTGCTGCAAACCCTCGGGGCGGAACAGATACGCAGTATTTT	CSAANPRGGTDTQYF
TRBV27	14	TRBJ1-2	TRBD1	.	TGTGCCAGCAGTCCCGGGACAGCCAGCTATGGCTACACCTTC	CASSPGTASYGYTF
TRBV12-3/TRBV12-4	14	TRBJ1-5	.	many	TGTGCCAGCAGTTTAAATAGGGACGACCAGCCCCAGCATTTT	CASSLNRDDQPQHF
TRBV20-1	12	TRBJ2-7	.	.	TGCAGTGCTAGTTACGGGCGGTACGAGCAGTACTTC	CSASYGRYEQYF
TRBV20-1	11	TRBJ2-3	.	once	TGCAGTGCTACTACCTCAGATACGCAGTATTTT	CSATTSDTQYF
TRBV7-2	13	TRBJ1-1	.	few	TGTGCCAGCAACCAAGGGTGGAGCACTGAAGCTTTCTTT	CASNQGWSTEAFF
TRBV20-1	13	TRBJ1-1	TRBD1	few	TGCAGTGCTAGTGATACAGGGGACACTGAAGCTTTCTTT	CSASDTGDTEAFF
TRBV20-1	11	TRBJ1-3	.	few	TGCAGTGCTAGAGATGTAAACACCATATATTTT	CSARDVNTIYF
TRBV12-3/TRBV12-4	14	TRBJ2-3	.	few	TGTGCCAGCTGCCAAACAGGGCGGTCAGATACGCAGTATTTT	CASCQTGRSDTQYF
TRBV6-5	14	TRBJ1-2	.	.	TGTGCCAGCAGTTACTCGTCAGGGCCGAAAGGCTACACCTTC	CASSYSSGPKGYTF
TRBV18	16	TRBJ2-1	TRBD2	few	TGTGCCAGCTCACCGAAGACTAGCGGGTTCAACAATGAGCAGTTCTTC	CASSPKTSGFNNEQFF
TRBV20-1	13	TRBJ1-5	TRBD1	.	TGCAGTGCTAGAGTTCAGGGGGATCAGCCCCAGCATTTT	CSARVQGDQPQHF
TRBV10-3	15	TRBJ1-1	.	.	TGTGCCATCGCCCTCCAGCCGACTTTGAACACTGAAGCTTTCTTT	CAIALQPTLNTEAFF
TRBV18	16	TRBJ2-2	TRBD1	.	TGTGCCAGCTCACCGCAGGGGGCGGCGAACACCGGGGAGCTGTTTTTT	CASSPQGAANTGELFF
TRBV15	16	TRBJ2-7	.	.	TGTGCCACCAGCAGCGAATCCCGGGCCAATCTCTACGAGCAGTACTTC	CATSSESRANLYEQYF
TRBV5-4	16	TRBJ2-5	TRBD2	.	TGTGCCAGCAGCCTAGGGACTAGCGGGAGTGGGGAGACCCAGTACTTC	CASSLGTSGSGETQYF
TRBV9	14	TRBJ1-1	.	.	TGTGCCAGCAGCCCCCCTCCTGGACGGACTGAAGCTTTCTTT	CASSPPPGRTEAFF
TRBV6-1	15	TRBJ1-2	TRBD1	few	TGTGCCAGCAGTGAAGGAGGGGGCGTACGAGGTGGCTACACCTTC	CASSEGGGVRGGYTF
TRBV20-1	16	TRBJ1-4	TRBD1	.	TGCAGTGCTAGAGATTGGGGCAGGGGGCGATATGAAAAACTGTTTTTT	CSARDWGRGRYEKLFF
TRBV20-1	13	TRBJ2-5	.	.	TGCAGTGCTAGAGATCAGCTCGTGGAGACCCAGTACTTC	CSARDQLVETQYF